Listed here are 32 T cell receptor beta chains from one sample, sequenced in a study of cytomegalovirus exposure and HLA in healthy donors. Primers for the PCR totalled 60 Vbeta and 13 Jbeta. The protocol was immunoSEQ multiplex PCR, while the TCRdb copy is restricted to in-frame clones and leaves out a portion. The table has roughly 70,000 clones, roughly 79% seen once. The sequencing sample was made of PBMCs. These receptors were obtained from a man in his fifties in good health and CMV-seronegative.

J is TRBJ2-2 and V is TRBV7-9; 8 bases agree with TRBD1. Losses at the gene ends were 6 bases for V and 7 bases for J; bases not matched to a gene: 4. Germline V gene sequence: CDR1 SEHNR, CDR2 FQNEAQ (reference sequence). CDR3 size: 13 residues. The CDR3 DNA reads as TGTGCCAGCAGACTGACAGGGGTCGGGGAGCTGTTTTTT. Its protein is CASRLTGVGELFF.

The chain joins TRBV5-1 to TRBJ1-2, with 9 bases matching TRBD1. Germline assignment: CDR1 SGHRS and CDR2 YFSETQ. This CDR3 contains 12 residues. V gave up 4 bases and J gave up 10 bases; unmatched junction bases: 5. The CDR3 DNA sequence: TGCGCCAGCAGCACGGGACAGGGCCCCTACACCTTC. Protein product: CASSTGQGPYTF.

This chain uses TRBV10-3 with TRBJ1-1; 8 nucleotides align to TRBD1. Germline V gene lookup returns CDR1 ENHRY and CDR2 SYGVKD. Unmatched junction bases numbered 5, after V lost 0 bases and J lost 2 bases. The CDR3 totals 16 residues. The DNA for the CDR3 is TGTGCCATCAGTGAGTCGACAGGGGCAGTAAACACTGAAGCTTTCTTT. It translates to CAISESTGAVNTEAFF.

The chain joins TRBV27 to TRBJ1-1; 7 bases match TRBD1. The CDR3 sequence is 13 residues long. Germline V gene sequence: CDR1 MNHEY, CDR2 SMNVEV (reference sequence). V lost 9 bases to trimming and J lost 6 bases; unmatched junction nucleotides: 10. The DNA of the CDR3 is TGTGCCAGTTCCTACCAGGGGGTCGCTGAAGCTTTCTTT. This translates into CASSYQGVAEAFF.

This chain uses TRBV7-8 with TRBJ1-1; D possibly corresponds to TRBD1 (5 bases). Germline CDR1 is SGHVS and CDR2 is FQNEAQ. The ends were cut back, 1 base at V and 1 base at J, with 19 bases in the middle. The CDR3 length is 18 residues. The chain's CDR3 is CASSLVVMGGEGNTEAFF. CDR3 DNA: TGTGCCAGCAGCTTAGTTGTTATGGGGGGTGAGGGGAACACTGAAGCTTTCTTT.

The rearrangement joins TRBV6-6 to TRBJ2-1; the D gene is possibly TRBD1 (6 bases). Germline CDR1 is MNHNY and CDR2 is SVGAGI (reference sequence). V lost 5 bases and J lost 7, with 12 bases in between. The CDR3 runs 13 residues. The CDR3 region has the DNA TGTGCCAGCAGTGAGGACAGTCCTAATGAGCAGTTCTTC. It yields the protein CASSEDSPNEQFF.

The chain employs TRBV7-3 and TRBJ1-1; D perhaps matches TRBD1 (6 bases). V was shortened by 5 bases and J by 0 bases, with 10 bases between the two germline ends. The germline CDR1 and CDR2 sequences are SGHTA and FQGTGA. CDR3 length: 14 amino acids. CDR3 in DNA: TGTGCCAGCAGCGTACAGGGTATGAACACTGAAGCTTTCTTT. It encodes CASSVQGMNTEAFF.

J is TRBJ2-2 and V is TRBV7-3, with D perhaps TRBD2 (6 bases). The CDR3 loop spans 15 amino acids. The V end was cut by 1 base, the J end by 5 bases, with 11 bases between. Germline assignment: CDR1 SGHTA and CDR2 FQGTGA. CDR3 sequence: CASSLMTSGTGELFF. The CDR3 region has the DNA TGTGCCAGCAGCTTAATGACTAGTGGGACCGGGGAGCTGTTTTTT.

The chain has TRBV7-2 and TRBJ1-2, with 12 bases identical to TRBD1. Germline trimming cut 5 bases from V and 8 bases from J; bases unmatched to any gene: 21. This CDR3 comprises 19 residues. CDR1 is SGHTA and CDR2 is FQGNSA in the germline V gene. CDR3 in amino acids: CASSTQARSGTGGEVGYTF. The CDR3 DNA sequence: TGTGCCAGCAGCACCCAAGCGAGATCCGGGACAGGGGGCGAAGTCGGCTACACCTTC.

The table lists this clone with a few counts. The chain couples TRBV7-9 to TRBJ2-1; TRBD1 aligns across 9 bases. The V gene end was trimmed by 5 bases and the J gene end by 5 bases; junction bases not matched to a gene: 7. The germline gives CDR1 SEHNR, CDR2 FQNEAQ (reference sequence). The CDR3 is 15 amino acids. CDR3 sequence (DNA): TGTGCCAGCAGCCCCCCCGGGACAGGGAACAATGAGCAGTTCTTC. This sequence encodes CASSPPGTGNNEQFF. Combining the CDR3 with reference TRBV7-9 and TRBJ2-1 gives the whole variable domain DTGVSQNPRHKITKRGQNVTFRCDPISEHNRLYWYRQTLGQGPEFLTYFQNEAQLEKSRLLSDRFSAERPKGSFSTLEIQRTEQGDSAMYLCASSPPGTGNNEQFFGPGTRLTVL.

The rearrangement links TRBV6-6 to TRBJ1-1; D gene uncertain. With 2 bases removed from V and 4 bases from J, the gap between germline ends came to 14 bases. This CDR3 spans 15 amino acids. CDR1 is MNHNY, CDR2 SVGAGI, per germline (reference sequence). CDR3 amino acids: CASSYPGKRSTEAFF. The CDR3 DNA reads as TGTGCCAGCAGTTACCCGGGTAAGCGGAGCACTGAAGCTTTCTTT.

This rearrangement joins TRBV29-1 to TRBJ2-2, with a weak D call TRBD1 (5 bases). Per the germline V gene, CDR1 is SQVTM and CDR2 is ANQGSEA. V was shortened by 2 bases and J by 4 bases, with 14 bases between the two germline ends. The CDR3 is made up of 15 amino acids. The CDR3 sequence is CSVEPPGQVTGELFF. CDR3 in DNA: TGCAGCGTTGAACCACCAGGGCAGGTCACCGGGGAGCTGTTTTTT.

The rearrangement links TRBV9 to TRBJ2-7, with D maybe TRBD1 (6 bases). This CDR3 comprises 15 residues. The V end was cut by 0 bases, the J end by 4 bases, with 14 bases between. From germline, CDR1 is SGDLS and CDR2 YYNGEE. The CDR3 bases are TGTGCCAGCAGCGTAGGATCAGGACAGCCGTACGAGCAGTACTTC. Protein: CASSVGSGQPYEQYF. Full variable domain (outside the CDR3, taken from reference TRBV9 and TRBJ2-7): DSGVTQTPKHLITATGQRVTLRCSPRSGDLSVYWYQQSLDQGLQFLIQYYNGEERAKGNILERFSAQQFPDLHSELNLSSLELGDSALYFCASSVGSGQPYEQYFGPGTRLTVT.

The sample holds one count of this clone. The chain recombines TRBV30 with TRBJ2-1; TRBD2 aligns across 7 bases. CDR3 size: 15 residues. From germline, CDR1 is GTSNPN and CDR2 SVGIG (reference sequence). Trimming at V came to 3 bases and at J to 1 base, leaving 6 bases not matched to a gene. Written as DNA, the CDR3 is TGTGCCTGGAGAATCCTAGCGGCTTCCTACAATGAGCAGTTCTTC. Translation: CAWRILAASYNEQFF.

The chain combines TRBV5-1 with TRBJ1-2; perhaps TRBD1 as D (6 bases). Trimming cost V 4 bases and J 9 bases, with 25 bases left between them. There are 16 residues in the CDR3. Germline V lookup: CDR1 SGHRS, CDR2 YFSETQ. The CDR3 sequence is CASSDPGGGAIGRYTF. DNA of the CDR3: TGCGCCAGCAGCGACCCAGGAGGGGGGGCGATCGGGCGCTACACCTTC.

V and J are TRBV14 and TRBJ2-7; D uncertain. The germline gives CDR1 SGHDN, CDR2 FVKESK. Trimming pared 0 bases from V and 0 bases from J, leaving 15 bases between. This CDR3 contains 17 residues. The CDR3 nucleotides are TGTGCCAGCAGCCAAGATCTTCGCCTAGACCACTCCTACGAGCAGTACTTC. As protein: CASSQDLRLDHSYEQYF.

J is TRBJ2-1 and V is TRBV30; 9 nucleotides align to TRBD2. CDR1 GTSNPN and CDR2 SVGIG come from the germline V gene (reference sequence). The CDR3 covers 18 residues. After removal of 4 bases from V and 0 bases from J, the junction contained 13 bases not matched to a gene. CDR3 in amino acids: CAWTRGWTSVSSYNEQFF. CDR3 nucleotide sequence: TGTGCCTGGACCCGGGGATGGACTAGCGTTAGCTCCTACAATGAGCAGTTCTTC. Full variable domain (outside the CDR3, taken from reference TRBV30 and TRBJ2-1): SQTIHQWPATLVQPVGSPLSLECTVEGTSNPNLYWYRQAAGRGLQLLFYSVGIGQISSEVPQNLSASRPQDRQFILSSKKLLLSDSGFYLCAWTRGWTSVSSYNEQFFGPGTRLTVL.

The gene calls are TRBV18 and TRBJ1-2; D perhaps matches TRBD1 (5 bases). In germline, CDR1 is KGHSH, CDR2 LQKENI. This CDR3 is 15 amino acids long. V was pared by 6 bases and J by 3 bases, with 17 bases between. CDR3 DNA sequence: TGTGCCAGCTCGACGACCAACCAGGGCGACTATGGCTACACCTTC. Translated, it gives CASSTTNQGDYGYTF.

This chain joins TRBV10-3 and TRBJ2-1, with D unclear. Germline-derived CDR1 and CDR2 are ENHRY and SYGVKD. CDR3 length equals 11 residues. Trimming pared 2 bases from V and 15 bases from J, leaving 11 bases between. In DNA form, the CDR3 reads TGTGCCATCAGTGAGGGTGAGGTAACGTTCTTC. Amino acid sequence: CAISEGEVTFF.

J is TRBJ2-5 and V is TRBV2; no definite D call. Germline V gene sequence: CDR1 SNHLY, CDR2 FYNNEI. The CDR3 covers 14 residues. The germline V and J ends were trimmed by 2 bases and 4 bases, with 11 bases remaining between them. The CDR3: CASSESPRSETQYF. The CDR3 coding sequence is TGTGCCAGCAGTGAATCGCCCCGGTCAGAGACCCAGTACTTC.

V is TRBV5-1 and J is TRBJ2-7; D perhaps matches TRBD1 (5 bases). CDR3 length: 14 residues. CDR1 and CDR2 from the germline V gene are SGHRS and YFSETQ. Trimming shortened V by 8 bases and J by 0 bases, and 15 bases separated the two germline ends. CDR3 DNA sequence: TGCGCCAGTATGCAGGACACGAGCTCCTACGAGCAGTACTTC. Protein product: CASMQDTSSYEQYF.

The rearrangement uses TRBV2 and TRBJ2-3; 7 bases map to TRBD2. Germline V gene sequence: CDR1 SNHLY, CDR2 FYNNEI. This CDR3 region has 16 residues. The trim removed 3 bases at V and 3 bases at J, leaving 9 bases unmatched. CDR3 sequence (DNA): TGTGCCAGCAGTGATGAGAAAACTAGCGTGACAGATACGCAGTATTTT. Translating it yields CASSDEKTSVTDTQYF.

The V call is TRBV2, the J call TRBJ2-7, with D maybe TRBD2 (5 bases). This CDR3 comprises 12 residues. The V and J ends lost 3 bases and 7 bases respectively, with 10 bases between them. Germline V gene data show CDR1 as SNHLY and CDR2 as FYNNEI. The CDR3 DNA is TGTGCCAGCAGTGAGTCGAGGGTGGAGCAGTACTTC. It specifies CASSESRVEQYF.

The chain couples TRBV19 to TRBJ1-1; D is unclear. Germline CDR1 is LNHDA and CDR2 is SQIVND (reference sequence). V was trimmed by 4 bases and J by 0 bases, leaving 15 bases between them. The CDR3 is 16 amino acids. In DNA, the CDR3 is TGTGCCAGTAGTACTCATCCGGGAAAGTTGAACACTGAAGCTTTCTTT. Amino acid sequence: CASSTHPGKLNTEAFF.

This rearrangement joins TRBV11-2 to TRBJ2-7; the D gene is possibly TRBD1 (6 bases). Looked up from germline, CDR1 is SGHAT and CDR2 is FQNNGV. Trimming shortened V by 5 bases and J by 6 bases, and 17 bases separated the two germline ends. The CDR3 consists of 14 residues. CDR3: CASSIMGAQGEQYF. In DNA, the CDR3 is TGTGCCAGCAGCATTATGGGGGCGCAAGGCGAGCAGTACTTC.

This clone was found a few times. The rearrangement joins TRBV28 to TRBJ2-2, with 12 bases aligning to TRBD2. The junction had 5 bases not matched to a gene; V was cut back by 6 bases and J by 6 bases. The CDR3 sequence is 15 residues long. Germline loops: CDR1 MDHEN, CDR2 SYDVKM. The CDR3 DNA sequence: TGTGCCAGCAGCCCAGGACTAGCGGGATCCGGGGAGCTGTTTTTT. Translated: CASSPGLAGSGELFF.

The CDR3 is CASSTGLAGGGETQYF. In DNA form, the CDR3 reads TGTGCCAGCAGCACTGGACTAGCGGGAGGGGGAGAGACCCAGTACTTC. J is TRBJ2-5 and V is TRBV7-9, with 15 positions matching TRBD2. J was trimmed by 4 bases and V by 5 bases; bases with no gene match: 5. CDR1 and CDR2 from the germline V gene are SEHNR and FQNEAQ (reference sequence). The CDR3 is 16 amino acids.

The J gene is TRBJ2-1, the V gene TRBV7-8; 11 nucleotides align to TRBD2. The germline V gene encodes CDR1 SGHVS and CDR2 FQNEAQ. The CDR3 runs to 15 residues. Unmatched junction bases numbered 5, after V lost 5 bases and J lost 5 bases. The CDR3 DNA reads TGTGCCAGCAGCCTTAGCGGGGGGGTAAACAATGAGCAGTTCTTC. Amino acids: CASSLSGGVNNEQFF.

A few counts support this clone. Here the CDR3 DNA reads TGCGCCAGCAGCTTGTCCACAGACTATGGCTACACCTTC. This encodes CASSLSTDYGYTF. This sequence joins TRBV5-1 and TRBJ1-2; D remains unclear. Trimming removed 1 base at V and 3 bases at J, with 7 bases between. This CDR3 is built from 13 residues. Germline V gene lookup returns CDR1 SGHRS and CDR2 YFSETQ.

In this sample, this clone turned up once. Here the CDR3 DNA reads TGCGCCAGCAGTAATGCTCGGGAGCAGTACTTC. Its protein is CASSNAREQYF. The rearrangement links TRBV10-2 to TRBJ2-5; possible D gene TRBD2, 6 bases. V lost 5 bases to trimming and J lost 11 bases, with 12 bases between them. The V gene's germline CDR1 is WSHSY and CDR2 SAAADI. The CDR3 loop spans 11 amino acids.

This chain's CDR3 is CASSSTGGENTIYF. The CDR3, as DNA: TGTGCCAGCAGCTCGACAGGGGGCGAAAACACCATATATTTT. V is TRBV13 and J is TRBJ1-3; 10 nucleotides match TRBD1. The germline CDR1 and CDR2 sequences are PRHDT and FYEKMQ (reference sequence). There are 14 residues in the CDR3. With V trimmed by 4 bases and J by 6 bases, 3 bases remained unmatched.

This chain joins TRBV18 and TRBJ2-1, with TRBD2 matching 11 bases. The V gene end was trimmed by 4 bases and the J gene end by 8 bases; junction bases not matched to a gene: 7. The germline V gene has CDR1 KGHSH and CDR2 LQKENI. The CDR3 extends over 15 amino acids. CDR3 sequence (DNA): TGTGCCAGCTCACAAACTAGCGGGAGCTTTGATGAGCAGTTCTTC. Its protein is CASSQTSGSFDEQFF.